This T cell receptor (beta chain) was captured in a study of CD8+CD57+ T cells in acquired aplastic anemia (dated by TCRdb to 2017 to 2018). Notes on the research overall: A mean of approximately 2.9 ug of DNA, ranging from roughly 0.19 to 27.4 ug, was extracted from sorted CD4+ and CD8+ cells. Healthy donor samples averaged roughly 9.8 million reads for CD4+ and fewer than 12 million for CD8+ cells.

As to this clonotype: This receptor's antigen is unknown. The input lacks base qualities; no much larger clone sits a single base away.

Germline trimming amounts to 2 bases on V and 5 bases on J, with 6 as the count of junction bases outside the gene matches. The CDR3 numbers 16 residues from cysteine through phenylalanine. This entry keeps only the CDR3 DNA: 48 bases, framed from base 1. Via the germline V gene (reference sequence), CDR1 is LNHNV and CDR2 YYDKDF. Genomic DNA was used as template for profiling of TCR beta VDJ combinations and CDR3 sequences. An Illumina HiSeq 2000 was used for TCR repertoire sequencing. From the authors' description of their analysis: Repertoires were assessed using TRBV/TRBJ rearrangement plots, CDR3 size and DJ length profiles, and Simpson's diversity index. The immunodominant clone was defined as the most abundant DNA sequence in deep sequencing data. CDR3 amino acid sequences were checked for sharing across subjects and were also compared against the VDJdb database and published repertoires. TCRdb's own reprocessing of the public reads used fastp at Q25 and MiXCR and kept productive beta chains. All rows with the same CDR3 protein become a single entry with the most common DNA and genes. TCRdb, rather than the study authors, made the V and J calls. The sample includes some 180,000 distinct CDR3 sequences, with around 45% observed a single time. Around 3% of the sample lies in the top ten.

TCR repertoires of sorted CD4+ and CD8+ blood T cells from severe aplastic anemia patients and healthy subjects were deep-sequenced in the study. Ficoll-Paque density gradient centrifugation was used to isolate peripheral blood mononuclear cells. Before DNA extraction, CD4+ and CD8+ T cells were sorted with FACS or magnetic beads. Overall results and qualifications from the work: CD8+ Simpson's diversity did not differ significantly between patients and healthy controls (P=0.060). Although roughly 30 CD8+ CDR3 sequences were shared by patients and controls, these sequences appeared highly expressed in patients and within the immunodominant clones of patients.

The chain was built from TRBV15 and TRBJ2-5; TRBD1 matches 12 bases in the middle. Sequenced input: sorted CD4+, CD8+, or CD8+CD57+ T cells (not recorded which) from PBMCs. This sequence originates from a human donor in good health. The CDR3 region: CATSRTGTGGAETQYF. The DNA sequence follows: TGTGCCACCAGCAGAACCGGGACAGGGGGCGCGGAGACCCAGTACTTC.